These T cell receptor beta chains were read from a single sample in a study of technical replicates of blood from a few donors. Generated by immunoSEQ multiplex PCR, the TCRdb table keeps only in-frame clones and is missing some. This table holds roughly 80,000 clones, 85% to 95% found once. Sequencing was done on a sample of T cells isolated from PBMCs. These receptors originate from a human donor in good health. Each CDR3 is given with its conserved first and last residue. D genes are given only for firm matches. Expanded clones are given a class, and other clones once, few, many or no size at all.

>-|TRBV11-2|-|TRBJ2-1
CASSYSNEQFF
TGTGCCAGCAGTTACAGCAATGAGCAGTTCTTC
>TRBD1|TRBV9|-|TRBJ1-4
CASTQYGTANEKLFF
TGTGCCAGCACCCAATACGGGACAGCTAATGAAAAACTGTTTTTT
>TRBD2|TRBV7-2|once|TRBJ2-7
CASSAPFSGRTYEQYF
TGTGCCAGCAGCGCTCCCTTTAGCGGGAGAACCTACGAGCAGTACTTC
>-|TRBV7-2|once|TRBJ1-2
CASSLAGAYGYTF
TGTGCCAGCAGCTTAGCAGGGGCCTATGGCTACACCTTC
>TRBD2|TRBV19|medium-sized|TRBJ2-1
CASSTGTSANNEQFF
TGTGCCAGTAGTACCGGGACTAGCGCGAACAATGAGCAGTTCTTC
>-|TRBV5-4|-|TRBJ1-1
CASSLTGFEAFF
TGTGCCAGCAGCTTGACGGGATTCGAAGCTTTCTTT
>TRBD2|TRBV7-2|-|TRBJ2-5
CASMQKLTSGSGETQYF
TGTGCCAGCATGCAAAAGTTGACTAGCGGGAGCGGAGAGACCCAGTACTTC
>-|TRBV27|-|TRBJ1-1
CASSLHTGEAFF
TGTGCCAGCAGTCTACATACAGGGGAAGCTTTCTTT
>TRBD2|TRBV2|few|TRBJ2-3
CASRPLAGISTDTQYF
TGTGCCAGCAGACCACTAGCGGGGATAAGCACAGATACGCAGTATTTT
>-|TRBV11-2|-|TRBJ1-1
CASSTYGPTEAFF
TGTGCCAGCAGCACTTATGGGCCCACTGAAGCTTTCTTT
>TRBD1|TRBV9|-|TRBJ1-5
CASSLTGAQPQHF
TGTGCCAGCAGCTTGACAGGGGCTCAGCCCCAGCATTTT
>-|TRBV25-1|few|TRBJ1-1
CASRRYRDNTEAFF
TGTGCCAGCAGGAGATACAGGGACAACACTGAAGCTTTCTTT
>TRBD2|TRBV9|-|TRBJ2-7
CASSPSGGLAGGAYEQYF
TGTGCCAGCAGCCCGTCGGGGGGACTAGCGGGAGGTGCCTACGAGCAGTACTTC
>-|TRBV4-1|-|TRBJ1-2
CASSQDRAYRAANYGYTF
TGCGCCAGCAGCCAAGATCGGGCCTACAGGGCTGCTAACTATGGCTACACCTTC
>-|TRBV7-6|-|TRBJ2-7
CASSPTLRSSYEQYF
TGTGCCAGCAGTCCCACCCTTAGAAGCTCCTACGAGCAGTACTTC
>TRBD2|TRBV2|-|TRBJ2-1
CASMLWASGINEQFF
TGTGCCAGTATGTTATGGGCTAGCGGGATAAATGAGCAGTTCTTC